Following are 17 T cell receptor beta chains from one sample sequenced in a study of molecular identifiers for immune sequencing clone quantification. A single record per CDR3 protein comes from TCRdb applying MiXCR to the PCR reads. The table lists fewer than 350,000 distinct CDR3 sequences, 20% to 25% of them singletons. The sample consisted of naive CD8+ T cells from blood, with Jurkat cell RNA spiked in. The subset was: FACS-sorted CD8+CD4-CCR7+CD45RA+ naive T cells. Every receptor here comes from a human donor in good health. Some libraries in this study had Jurkat cell RNA spiked in.

The rearrangement uses TRBV7-9 and TRBJ1-2; unclear D gene. The CDR3 loop spans 15 amino acids. Between the trimmed V and J ends, which lost 1 base and 0 bases, there was a span of 9 bases. Germline values: CDR1 SEHNR, CDR2 FQNEAQ (reference sequence). CDR3 amino acids: CASSLVIRTNYGYTF. As DNA, the CDR3 is TGTGCCAGCAGCTTAGTCATCAGGACTAACTATGGCTACACCTTC.

V gene TRBV19 combines with J gene TRBJ2-2; tentative D call: TRBD2 (5 bases). The CDR3 sequence is 12 residues long. The V gene lost 10 bases and the J gene lost 7 bases, with 13 bases spanning the gap. CDR1 is LNHDA, CDR2 SQIVND, per germline (reference sequence). For the CDR3, the DNA is TGTGCCAATAGCATGGGGAGCGGGGAGCTGTTTTTT. This sequence encodes CANSMGSGELFF.

Many counts were recorded for this clonotype. Written as DNA, the CDR3 is TGTGCCAGCAGTCCCTCTTATTACAATGAGCAGTTCTTC. This translates into CASSPSYYNEQFF. The V gene is TRBV27, the J gene TRBJ2-1; D unresolved. Trimming removed 5 bases at V and 4 bases at J, with 9 bases between. The CDR3 loop spans 13 amino acids. Germline V CDR1 and CDR2: MNHEY, SMNVEV (reference sequence).

The sample holds many counts of this clonotype. DNA for the CDR3: TGTGCCAGCAGCTTTCGGACTAGTCACCAAAACATTCAGTACTTC. It translates to CASSFRTSHQNIQYF. The J gene is TRBJ2-4, the V gene TRBV21-1. TRBV21-1 is given as a pseudogene. The CDR3 totals 15 residues.

This clonotype was seen a few times. The rearrangement joins TRBV6-1 to TRBJ1-1; D is perhaps TRBD1 (5 bases). CDR3 length equals 17 residues. Trimming took 5 bases from V and 0 from J, leaving 19 bases between them. Germline V gene lookup returns CDR1 MNHNS and CDR2 SASEGT. The CDR3 coding sequence is TGTGCCAGCAGTACCCTCGCCGGGGGGATAATGAACACTGAAGCTTTCTTT. It encodes CASSTLAGGIMNTEAFF.

This clonotype has ten or more counts. The genes are TRBV19 and TRBJ1-5, with D perhaps TRBD1 (5 bases). This CDR3 has 13 amino acids. V lost 9 bases and J 3 bases, leaving 12 bases between the germline ends. Germline V gene lookup returns CDR1 LNHDA and CDR2 SQIVND (reference sequence). CDR3 DNA: TGTGCCAGCAGTCCGGGACCCAATCAGCCCCAGCATTTT. It encodes CASSPGPNQPQHF.

Details on this clonotype: A much larger clone lies a single base off, so this may be a read error. Since the CDR3 does not end with the conserved phenylalanine or tryptophan, this likely comes from a read error. The gene calls are TRBV5-6 and TRBJ1-5; D unclear. Germline CDR1 SGHDT, CDR2 YYEEEE. The V and J ends lost 4 bases and 2 bases respectively, with 10 bases between them. The CDR3 sequence is 14 residues long. The CDR3 reads CASSALDGNQPQHV. The CDR3 DNA is TGTGCCAGCAGCGCCTTAGACGGCAATCAGCCCCAGCATGTT.

A remark on this clonotype: Relative to the germline gene, one junction end is altered; a read error may explain this. The DNA of the CDR3 is TGTGCCAGCAGTTATTCAGTGAACACTGAAGCTTCCTTT. This gives the protein CASSYSVNTEASF. V and J are TRBV12-3 or TRBV12-4 and TRBJ1-1; no clear D. The CDR3 is 13 residues long.

As DNA, the CDR3 is TGTGCCAGCAGTGTGACAGCCGAGGACACTGAAGCTTTCTTT. Its translation is CASSVTAEDTEAFF. V and J are TRBV28 and TRBJ1-1, with a possible D match to TRBD1 (5 bases). Germline CDR1 is MDHEN and CDR2 is SYDVKM. The length of the CDR3 is 14 residues. V dropped 5 bases and J dropped 3 bases, with 13 bases sitting between them. Based on the CDR3 plus reference TRBV28 and TRBJ1-1, the full variable domain is DVKVTQSSRYLVKRTGEKVFLECVQDMDHENMFWYRQDPGLGLRLIYFSYDVKMKEKGDIPEGYSVSREKKERFSLILESASTNQTSMYLCASSVTAEDTEAFFGQGTRLTVV.

In this sample, this clonotype turned up a few times. Just one base apart from a much larger clone, this may be a read error. CDR3 nucleotide sequence: TGTGCCAGCAGCCAAGTAATGTCCCGCACAGATACGCGGTATTTT. Encoded protein: CASSQVMSRTDTRYF. This rearrangement joins TRBV14 to TRBJ2-3; D is unresolved. The CDR3 loop spans 15 amino acids. Looked up from germline, CDR1 is SGHDN and CDR2 is FVKESK.

Only a few counts were recorded for this clonotype. One junction end disagrees with the germline gene, perhaps due to a read error. V and J are TRBV5-3 and TRBJ1-1, with D unclear. TRBV5-3 is an open reading frame whose function is uncertain. This CDR3 region has 12 residues. The CDR3 DNA follows: TGTGCCAGCAGCTCTTCCCCAGGTGAAGCTTTCTTT. Protein: CASSSSPGEAFF.

This clonotype was counted many times. The chain recombines TRBV4-3 with TRBJ1-1; 7 nucleotides agree with TRBD1. With 1 base clipped from V and 1 base from J, the junction kept 3 bases outside the gene matches. Germline CDR1 is LGHNA and CDR2 is YSLEER. The CDR3 extends over 15 amino acids. The CDR3 sequence: CASSQGQGPNTEAFF. The CDR3 nucleotides read TGCGCCAGCAGCCAAGGACAGGGTCCGAACACTGAAGCTTTCTTT.

A note on this clonotype: The junction departs from germline at one end; a sequencing error may be responsible. The rearrangement uses TRBV7-9 and TRBJ2-2; tentative D call: TRBD2 (5 bases). Per germline, CDR1 SEHNR and CDR2 FQNEAQ (reference sequence). This CDR3 has 11 residues. The CDR3 nucleotides are TGTGCCAGCAGCTTTTCCGGGGTGCTGTTTTTT. It encodes CASSFSGVLFF.

With regard to this clonotype: This may stem from a read error, because a much larger clone lies one nucleotide away. This chain links TRBV20-1 with TRBJ2-2; D is perhaps TRBD2 (6 bases). From germline, CDR1 is DFQATT and CDR2 SNEGSKA (reference sequence). This CDR3 is 11 amino acids long. Here the CDR3 reads CSAQKTGGLFF. The CDR3 DNA follows: TGCAGTGCCCAAAAAACCGGGGGGCTGTTTTTT.

The rearrangement uses TRBV7-9 and TRBJ2-3, with 7 nucleotides matching TRBD1. The germline CDR1 and CDR2 sequences are SEHNR and FQNEAQ (reference sequence). The CDR3 runs 14 residues. J was trimmed by 1 base and V by 6 bases; bases with no gene match: 4. The CDR3 sequence: CASREGGRTDTQYF. The CDR3 DNA reads as TGTGCCAGCAGGGAAGGGGGCCGCACAGATACGCAGTATTTT.

This clonotype was observed many times. The rearrangement joins TRBV11-2 to TRBJ2-5, with TRBD2 matching over 7 bases. The germline CDR1 and CDR2 sequences are SGHAT and FQNNGV. CDR3 length equals 12 residues. Losses at the gene ends were 5 bases for V and 4 bases for J; bases not matched to a gene: 1. CDR3 nucleotides: TGTGCCAGCAGCCTAGCGGTAGAGACCCAGTACTTC. Translated: CASSLAVETQYF.

Turning to this clonotype: Likely a read error: the CDR3 ends without its conserved phenylalanine or tryptophan. V usage is TRBV9 and J usage is TRBJ1-3; maybe TRBD1 (6 bases). The CDR3 has 19 residues. Germline V lookup: CDR1 SGDLS, CDR2 YYNGEE. Between the trimmed V and J ends, which lost 4 bases and 4 bases, there was a span of 27 bases. CDR3 DNA: TGTGCCAGCAGCTCAAGTGGGACTCCCGGGACAAGGCGAGGAAACACCATATATCTT. This gives the protein CASSSSGTPGTRRGNTIYL.